The clone carrying this T cell receptor (beta chain) was seen a single time. What it binds is not known. Sequencing was performed with immunoSEQ multiplex PCR; in TCRdb, only in-frame clones are kept and a portion is missing. The table has under 95,000 clones, roughly 80% seen once. The source of the sample is a study of graft-versus-host responses after intestinal transplantation. Turning to the study itself: After anti-thymocyte globulin induction, recipients took tacrolimus and steroids for around three years. Study-wide points: GvH clone levels peaked in circulation, and this peak was associated with early post-transplant HvG declines.

CDR3 length: 16 residues. Per the germline V gene, CDR1 is MDHEN and CDR2 is SYDVKM. V lost 6 bases to trimming and J lost 0 bases; unmatched junction nucleotides: 7. The sample was unstimulated CD4+ T cells sorted from spleen or lymph node cells, taken before intestinal transplant. The sequence was obtained from a human donor who received an intestinal transplant. V and J are TRBV28 and TRBJ1-3, with TRBD1 matching 8 bases. The CDR3 here is CASSRTGTSSGNTIYF. The CDR3 DNA reads as TGTGCCAGCAGCCGGACAGGGACGAGCTCTGGAAACACCATATATTTT.